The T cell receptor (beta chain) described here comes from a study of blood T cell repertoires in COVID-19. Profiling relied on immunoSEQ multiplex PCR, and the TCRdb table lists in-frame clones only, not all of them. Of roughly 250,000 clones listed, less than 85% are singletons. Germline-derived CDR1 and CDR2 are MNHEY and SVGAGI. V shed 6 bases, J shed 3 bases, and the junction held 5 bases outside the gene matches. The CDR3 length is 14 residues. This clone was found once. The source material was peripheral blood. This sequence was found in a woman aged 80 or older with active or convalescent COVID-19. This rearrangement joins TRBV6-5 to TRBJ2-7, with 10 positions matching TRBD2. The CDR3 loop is CASRRTSGLYEQYF. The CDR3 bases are TGTGCCAGCAGGAGGACTAGCGGCCTCTACGAGCAGTACTTC.